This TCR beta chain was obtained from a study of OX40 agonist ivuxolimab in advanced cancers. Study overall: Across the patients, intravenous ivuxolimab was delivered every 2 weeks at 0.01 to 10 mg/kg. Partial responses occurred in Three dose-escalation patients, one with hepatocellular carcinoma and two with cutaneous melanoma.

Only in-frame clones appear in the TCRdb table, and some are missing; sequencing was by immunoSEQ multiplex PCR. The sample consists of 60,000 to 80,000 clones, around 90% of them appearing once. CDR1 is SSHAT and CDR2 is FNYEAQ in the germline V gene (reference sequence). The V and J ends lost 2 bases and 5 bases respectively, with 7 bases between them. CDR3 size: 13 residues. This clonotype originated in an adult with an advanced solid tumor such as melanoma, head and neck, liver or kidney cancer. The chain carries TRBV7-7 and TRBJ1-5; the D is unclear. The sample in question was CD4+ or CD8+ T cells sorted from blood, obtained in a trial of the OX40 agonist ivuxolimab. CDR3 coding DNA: TGTGCCAGCAGCTTAAGCACGGATCAGCCCCAGCATTTT. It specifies CASSLSTDQPQHF. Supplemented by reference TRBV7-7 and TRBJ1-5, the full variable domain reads GAGVSQSPRYKVTKRGQDVTLRCDPISSHATLYWYQQALGQGPEFLTYFNYEAQPDKSGLPSDRFSAERPEGSISTLTIQRTEQRDSAMYRCASSLSTDQPQHFGDGTRLSIL.